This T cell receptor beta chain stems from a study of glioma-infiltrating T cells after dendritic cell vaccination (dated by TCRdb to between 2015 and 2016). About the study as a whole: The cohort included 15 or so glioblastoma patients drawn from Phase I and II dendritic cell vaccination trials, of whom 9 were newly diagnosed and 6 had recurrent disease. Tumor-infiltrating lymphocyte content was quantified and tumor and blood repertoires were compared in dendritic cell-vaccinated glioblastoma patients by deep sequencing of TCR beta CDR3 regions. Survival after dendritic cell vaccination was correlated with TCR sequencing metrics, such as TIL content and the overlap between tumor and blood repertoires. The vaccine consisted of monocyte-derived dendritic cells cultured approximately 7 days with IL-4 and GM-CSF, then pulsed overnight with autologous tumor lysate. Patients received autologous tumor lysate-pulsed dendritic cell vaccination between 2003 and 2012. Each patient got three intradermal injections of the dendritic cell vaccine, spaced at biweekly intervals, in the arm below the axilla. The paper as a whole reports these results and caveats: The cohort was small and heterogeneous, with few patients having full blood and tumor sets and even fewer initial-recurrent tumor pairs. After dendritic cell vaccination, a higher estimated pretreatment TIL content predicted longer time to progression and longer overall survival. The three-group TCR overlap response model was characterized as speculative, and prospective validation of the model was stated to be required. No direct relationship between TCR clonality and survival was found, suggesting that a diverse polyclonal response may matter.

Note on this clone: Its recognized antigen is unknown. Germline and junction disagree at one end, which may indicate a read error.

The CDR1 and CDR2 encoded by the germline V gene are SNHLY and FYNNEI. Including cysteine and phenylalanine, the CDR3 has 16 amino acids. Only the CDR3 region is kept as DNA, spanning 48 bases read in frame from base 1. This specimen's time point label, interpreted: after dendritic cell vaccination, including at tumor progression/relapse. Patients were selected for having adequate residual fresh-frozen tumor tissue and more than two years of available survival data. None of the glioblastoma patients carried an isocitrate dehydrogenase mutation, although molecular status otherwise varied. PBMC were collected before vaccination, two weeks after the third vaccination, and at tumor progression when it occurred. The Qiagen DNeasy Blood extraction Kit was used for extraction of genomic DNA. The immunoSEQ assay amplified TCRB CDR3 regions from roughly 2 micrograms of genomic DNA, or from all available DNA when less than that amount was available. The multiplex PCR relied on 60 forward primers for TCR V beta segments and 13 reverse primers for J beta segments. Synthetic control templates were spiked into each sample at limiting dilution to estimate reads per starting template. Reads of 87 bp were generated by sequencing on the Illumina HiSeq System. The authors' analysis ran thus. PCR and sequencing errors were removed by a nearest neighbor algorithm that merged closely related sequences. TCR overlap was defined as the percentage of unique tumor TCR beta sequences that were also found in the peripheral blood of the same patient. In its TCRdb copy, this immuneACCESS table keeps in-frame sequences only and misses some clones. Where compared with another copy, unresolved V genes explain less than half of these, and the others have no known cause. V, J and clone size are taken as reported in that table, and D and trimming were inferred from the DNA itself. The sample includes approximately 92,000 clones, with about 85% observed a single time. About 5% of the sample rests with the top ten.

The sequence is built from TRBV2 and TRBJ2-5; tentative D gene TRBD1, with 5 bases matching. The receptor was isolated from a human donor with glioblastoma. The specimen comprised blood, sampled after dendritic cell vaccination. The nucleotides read TGTGCCAGCAGTCCCCGCCTCAGGGAATCAAGAGAGGCCCAGTACTTC. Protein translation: CASSPRLRESREAQYF. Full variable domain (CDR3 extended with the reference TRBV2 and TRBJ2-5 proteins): EPEVTQTPSHQVTQMGQEVILRCVPISNHLYFYWYRQILGQKVEFLVSFYNNEISEKSEIFDDQFSVERPDGSNFTLKIRSTKLEDSAMYFCASSPRLRESREAQYFGPGTRLLVL.